The rows below give T cell receptor beta chains drawn from one sample of a study of blood T cell repertoires in COVID-19. The data were produced by immunoSEQ multiplex PCR, yet TCRdb's version contains in-frame clones alone and is incomplete. This table has approximately 80,000 clones, 81% appearing once. The specimen was peripheral blood. Receptor source: an older man with acute or convalescent COVID-19. Both conserved end residues are part of each CDR3. A D gene is named only where the DNA matches it firmly. Clone size appears in some rows only: once, few, many, or a class for an expanded clone.

size	V	J	D	DNA	CDR3
-	TRBV29-1	TRBJ1-1	TRBD1	TGCAGCGTAGTTTCGGGACAGGGGAAAGTTATGGCGAGCACTGAAGCTTTCTTT	CSVVSGQGKVMASTEAFF
-	TRBV4-3	TRBJ2-3	TRBD2	TGCGCCAGCAGCCAACGACTAGCGGCTCGGGGACTCACAGATACGCAGTATTTT	CASSQRLAARGLTDTQYF
-	TRBV11-2	TRBJ2-1	-	TGTGCCAGCAGCTCCCGAGGACTCTCATACAATGAGCAGTTCTTC	CASSSRGLSYNEQFF
-	TRBV24-1	TRBJ2-5	TRBD1	TGTGCCACCAGTGATTACAGGGGGAGCGAAGAGACCCAGTACTTC	CATSDYRGSEETQYF
-	TRBV5-1	TRBJ2-7	TRBD1	TGCGCCAGCAGCTCGGGACAGGGAGCCTACGAGCAGTACTTC	CASSSGQGAYEQYF
-	TRBV28	TRBJ2-7	TRBD2	TGTGCCAGCAGTTTAGAGGCTAGCGGAGATACCTACGAGCAGTACTTC	CASSLEASGDTYEQYF
-	TRBV4-1	TRBJ1-2	TRBD1	TGCGCCAGCAGCCAAAGGGGCAACAGGGGGCGATCCGAAGGCTACACCTTC	CASSQRGNRGRSEGYTF
once	TRBV10-3	TRBJ2-2	-	TGTGCCATCAGTGAGGTTGGAACGGTAGCGGCGAACACCGGGGAGCTGTTTTTT	CAISEVGTVAANTGELFF
once	TRBV5-1	TRBJ2-5	-	TGCGCCAGCAGCTCCCCGGGACTCTCGGAGACCCAGTACTTC	CASSSPGLSETQYF
-	TRBV10-3	TRBJ1-6	-	TGTGCCATCAGGGATGACAAGGGAGAAAATAATTCACCCCTCCACTTT	CAIRDDKGENNSPLHF
-	TRBV3-1/TRBV3-2	TRBJ2-7	-	TGTGCCAGCAGCCACGGGGGAAGCTACGAGCAGTACTTC	CASSHGGSYEQYF
-	TRBV10-1	TRBJ2-1	TRBD2	TGCGCCAGCAGTAGGATTGAGGGACTACCCATCGATGAGCAGTTCTTC	CASSRIEGLPIDEQFF
few	TRBV28	TRBJ1-4	-	TGTGCCGCGGTTAGGCGGGGGGCGATTAATGAAAAACTGTTTTTT	CAAVRRGAINEKLFF
few	TRBV27	TRBJ2-7	TRBD2	TGTGCCAGCAGTTTATCAACCGGGACTAGCTCCTACGAGCAGTACTTC	CASSLSTGTSSYEQYF
-	TRBV19	TRBJ1-2	TRBD1	TGTGCCAGTAGGCCCGGGACAGTACACTATGGCTACACCTTC	CASRPGTVHYGYTF
-	TRBV7-2	TRBJ1-1	TRBD1	TGTGCCAGCAGCTGGGACAGATGGAACACTGAAGCTTTCTTT	CASSWDRWNTEAFF
-	TRBV5-1	TRBJ1-2	-	TGCGCCAGCAGCCTGGGAGCCTACAGGTCGGGCAACTATGGCTACACCTTC	CASSLGAYRSGNYGYTF
-	TRBV7-2	TRBJ1-1	-	TGTGCCAGCACCAACACAGGTTTTGAAGCTTTCTTT	CASTNTGFEAFF
-	TRBV9	TRBJ1-3	-	TGTGCCAGCAGCGTAGCGGCAGGGGCTGGAAACACCATATATTTT	CASSVAAGAGNTIYF
-	TRBV7-9	TRBJ1-2	-	TGTGCCAGCAGCTCGCTATCAGGGTATGGCTACACCTTC	CASSSLSGYGYTF
-	TRBV2	TRBJ2-7	TRBD2	TGTGCCAGCACGGCTAGCGGGAGGCACGAGCAGTACTTC	CASTASGRHEQYF
once	TRBV9	TRBJ2-5	-	TGTGCCAGCAGCGTAGGAGGGGGTAGGCAGGAGACCCAGTACTTC	CASSVGGGRQETQYF
-	TRBV6-1	TRBJ1-4	-	TGTGCCAGCAGTGATTGGGGGAGGACTAATGAAAAACTGTTTTTT	CASSDWGRTNEKLFF
-	TRBV23-1	TRBJ2-1	-	TGCGCCAGCAGGGCCGACAGTACCTCCTACAATGAGCAGTTCTTC	CASRADSTSYNEQFF
-	TRBV5-1	TRBJ2-2	-	TGCGCCAGCAGCTTGGCCGGGAGTCCCACCGGGGAGCTGTTTTTT	CASSLAGSPTGELFF
few	TRBV27	TRBJ1-4	-	TGTGCCAGCAGTTTGGGGGCGCCAAATGAAAAACTGTTTTTT	CASSLGAPNEKLFF
-	TRBV30	TRBJ2-1	-	TGTGCCTGGAGTAAGAGCTCCTACAATGAGCAGTTCTTC	CAWSKSSYNEQFF
-	TRBV7-9	TRBJ1-2	-	TGTGCCAGCAGCTCAACTGACTATGGCTACACCTTC	CASSSTDYGYTF
-	TRBV19	TRBJ2-3	TRBD2	TGTGCCAGTCGGGGACTAGCGGGAAGCCCCACAGATACGCAGTATTTT	CASRGLAGSPTDTQYF
-	TRBV25-1	TRBJ1-1	TRBD1	TGTGCCAGCAGTGAATCATGGGCAGGGGGCACTGAAGCTTTCTTT	CASSESWAGGTEAFF
-	TRBV7-8	TRBJ2-5	TRBD2	TGTGCCAGCAGCTCCCGGACTAGCGGTCAGGAGACCCAGTACTTC	CASSSRTSGQETQYF
-	TRBV12-3/TRBV12-4	TRBJ1-1	-	TGTGCCAGCAGTTTTGACAGCAACACTGAAGCTTTCTTT	CASSFDSNTEAFF
once	TRBV6-1	TRBJ1-2	TRBD1	TGTGCCAGCAGTGAGATGTACAGGGGTAACTATGGCTACACCTTC	CASSEMYRGNYGYTF
few	TRBV18	TRBJ2-6	TRBD1	TGTGCCAGCAACCCCGGGACAGCTGGGGCCAACGTCCTGACTTTC	CASNPGTAGANVLTF
-	TRBV27	TRBJ2-2	-	TGTGCCAGCAGTAAGGGACACCCCACCGGGGAGCTGTTTTTT	CASSKGHPTGELFF
few	TRBV24-1	TRBJ2-1	TRBD2	TGTGCCACCAGTGATCCGGGACTAGGGGGTGTTATCAATGAGCAGTTCTTC	CATSDPGLGGVINEQFF
-	TRBV13	TRBJ1-1	-	TGTGCCAGCAGCTTAGAGTCAGATTTGAACACTGAAGCTTTCTTT	CASSLESDLNTEAFF
once	TRBV7-8	TRBJ2-5	-	TGTGCCAGCAGCTACCCGGGAGCGGGAGAGACCCAGTACTTC	CASSYPGAGETQYF
-	TRBV15	TRBJ2-2	TRBD2	TGTGCCACCAGCAGATCCGGACTAGCGGGTCTAGGGTGGAACACCGGGGAGCTGTTTTTT	CATSRSGLAGLGWNTGELFF
-	TRBV11-2	TRBJ2-1	TRBD1	TGTGCCAGCAGCTCTGGACAGGCTTCCTACAATGAGCAGTTCTTC	CASSSGQASYNEQFF